Listed below are T cell receptor beta chains from one sample, sequenced in a study of T cell responses to AZD1222 COVID-19 vaccine. Sequencing was performed with immunoSEQ multiplex PCR; in TCRdb, only in-frame clones are kept and a portion is missing. In the table there are about 140,000 clones, roughly 90% of which are singletons. The input for sequencing was peripheral blood, taken on day 0 of AZD1222 vaccination. Source of these receptors: an adult in good health. CDR3s include the opening cysteine and the closing phenylalanine or tryptophan. The D gene is left open where the match is weak. Clone size is stated in some rows and not others, as once, few, many or a class when expanded.

cdr3_length clone_size d_call j_call v_call cdr3_aa cdr3_nt
16 NA TRBD2 TRBJ2-1 TRBV7-9 CASSLGWVGGSHEQFF TGTGCCAGCAGCTTAGGATGGGTCGGCGGGAGTCATGAGCAGTTCTTC
14 NA NA TRBJ1-5 TRBV27 CASSLLGDGQPQHF TGTGCCAGCAGTTTATTAGGGGATGGTCAGCCCCAGCATTTT
14 NA NA TRBJ2-3 TRBV2 CASSVRRGTDTQYF TGTGCCAGCAGTGTACGCAGGGGCACAGATACGCAGTATTTT
13 NA NA TRBJ2-7 TRBV27 CASGIGQSYEQYF TGTGCCAGCGGAATAGGACAATCCTACGAGCAGTACTTC
12 NA NA TRBJ2-1 TRBV6-5 CASWNPYNEQFF TGTGCCTCATGGAACCCCTACAATGAGCAGTTCTTC
15 NA TRBD2 TRBJ2-1 TRBV6-4 CATRRLAGRDNEQFF TGTGCCACCCGCCGACTAGCGGGGCGAGACAATGAGCAGTTCTTC
10 once NA TRBJ2-7 TRBV21-1 CASRDYEQYF TGTGCCAGCAGAGACTACGAGCAGTACTTC
14 NA NA TRBJ2-1 TRBV9 CASSVGAAYNEQFF TGTGCCAGCAGCGTGGGGGCCGCCTACAATGAGCAGTTCTTC
16 NA NA TRBJ2-6 TRBV6-4 CASSDSPASGANVLTF TGTGCCAGCAGTGACTCCCCCGCCTCTGGGGCCAACGTCCTGACTTTC
14 few NA TRBJ2-7 TRBV9 CASSVGERNYEQYF TGTGCCAGCAGCGTAGGGGAAAGAAACTACGAGCAGTACTTC
16 NA TRBD2 TRBJ2-2 TRBV4-1 CASRGTSGRGTGELFF TGCGCCAGCAGGGGGACTAGCGGGAGGGGCACCGGGGAGCTGTTTTTT
12 NA NA TRBJ1-3 TRBV30 CAWSVGGNTIYF TGTGCCTGGAGTGTAGGGGGAAACACCATATATTTT
16 NA NA TRBJ1-1 TRBV4-1 CASSQVIAGANTEAFF TGCGCCAGCAGCCAAGTCATAGCGGGGGCGAACACTGAAGCTTTCTTT
15 once TRBD1 TRBJ1-6 TRBV5-4 CASSGDRGQNSPLHF TGTGCCAGCAGCGGGGACAGGGGGCAAAATTCACCCCTCCACTTT
14 NA NA TRBJ2-2 TRBV13 CASSPPSHTGELFF TGTGCCAGCAGCCCCCCGTCCCACACCGGGGAGCTGTTTTTT
17 NA NA TRBJ2-3 TRBV3-1/TRBV3-2 CASSQGLRGPRTDTQYF TGTGCCAGCAGCCAAGGTCTGAGGGGACCCCGCACAGATACGCAGTATTTT
14 NA NA TRBJ1-1 TRBV21-1 CASSKRAGGTEAFF TGTGCCAGCAGCAAACGGGCTGGTGGGACTGAAGCTTTCTTT
15 NA NA TRBJ2-3 TRBV5-4 CASSLESSSTDTQYF TGTGCCAGCAGCTTGGAATCCTCTAGCACAGATACGCAGTATTTT
16 once NA TRBJ1-4 TRBV5-1 CASSLGGAVSNEKLFF TGCGCCAGCAGCTTGGGAGGGGCGGTTTCTAATGAAAAACTGTTTTTT
14 NA NA TRBJ2-1 TRBV5-1 CASSGHGRYSPQFF TGCGCCAGCAGCGGCCATGGGAGATACTCCCCTCAGTTCTTC
16 NA TRBD1 TRBJ1-2 TRBV25-1 CASSSQGVPANYGYTF TGTGCCAGCAGTAGCCAGGGGGTACCTGCTAACTATGGCTACACCTTC
13 once TRBD1 TRBJ1-2 TRBV10-3 CAISGQGSGGYTF TGTGCCATCAGCGGACAGGGCTCGGGTGGCTACACCTTC
16 NA TRBD2 TRBJ2-3 TRBV19 CASSIWASGAGDTQYF TGTGCCAGTAGTATTTGGGCTAGCGGGGCAGGAGATACGCAGTATTTT
17 NA NA TRBJ2-6 TRBV11-2 CASSLEGRFSGANVLTF TGTGCCAGCAGCTTGGAGGGGAGATTCTCTGGGGCCAACGTCCTGACTTTC
14 NA NA TRBJ1-1 TRBV6-5 CASSYSNGNTEAFF TGTGCCAGCAGTTACTCGAATGGGAACACTGAAGCTTTCTTT
17 NA NA TRBJ2-5 TRBV7-2 CASSQFSPERIQETQYF TGTGCCAGCAGCCAATTCAGTCCCGAGCGGATACAAGAGACCCAGTACTTC
14 NA NA TRBJ2-1 TRBV9 CASTPTSSYNEQFF TGTGCCAGCACCCCGACTAGTTCCTACAATGAGCAGTTCTTC
14 NA TRBD1 TRBJ1-4 TRBV5-1 CASSLDRDKEKLFF TGCGCCAGCAGCTTAGACAGGGATAAGGAAAAACTGTTTTTT
13 NA TRBD1 TRBJ2-5 TRBV6-5 CASSTGTVGTQYF TGTGCCAGCAGCACCGGGACAGTGGGGACCCAGTACTTC
15 NA NA TRBJ1-1 TRBV6-5 CASTLSRGLNTEAFF TGTGCCAGCACCCTGTCTCGGGGCCTGAACACTGAAGCTTTCTTT
15 once TRBD2 TRBJ2-1 TRBV20-1 CSASWLADSYNEQFF TGCAGTGCTAGTTGGCTAGCGGACTCCTACAATGAGCAGTTCTTC
13 NA NA TRBJ2-1 TRBV7-9 CASSLGSRARQFF TGTGCCAGCAGCTTAGGAAGCAGGGCAAGGCAGTTCTTC
15 NA TRBD2 TRBJ2-7 TRBV9 CASSVSSSGTYEQYF TGTGCCAGCAGCGTTTCGTCTAGCGGGACCTACGAGCAGTACTTC
13 NA NA TRBJ1-3 TRBV15 CATSRDRRNTIYF TGTGCCACCAGCAGAGATCGAAGAAACACCATATATTTT
14 NA NA TRBJ1-1 TRBV7-3 CASSPRGGRTEAFF TGTGCCAGCAGCCCCAGAGGGGGGCGGACTGAAGCTTTCTTT
14 NA NA TRBJ1-1 TRBV19 CASSAGGFNTEAFF TGTGCCAGTAGCGCTGGGGGATTTAACACTGAAGCTTTCTTT
15 NA TRBD2 TRBJ2-3 TRBV9 CASSGGTSSTDTQYF TGTGCCAGCAGCGGGGGGACTAGCAGCACAGATACGCAGTATTTT
11 NA NA TRBJ1-2 TRBV20-1 CSASMGYGYTF TGCAGTGCTAGTATGGGGTATGGCTACACCTTC
14 NA NA TRBJ2-6 TRBV29-1 CSVDLRSGANVLTF TGCAGCGTTGATCTCCGGTCTGGGGCCAACGTCCTGACTTTC
13 NA TRBD1 TRBJ1-2 TRBV28 CASSPGGVDGYTF TGTGCCAGCAGTCCAGGGGGGGTGGATGGCTACACCTTC
15 once NA TRBJ1-2 TRBV28 CASSFTSRGRYGYTF TGTGCCAGCAGTTTCACCAGCAGGGGACGGTATGGCTACACCTTC
14 few TRBD2 TRBJ2-1 TRBV19 CASSIRTSGNEQFF TGTGCCAGTAGTATCCGGACTAGCGGCAATGAGCAGTTCTTC
12 NA TRBD1 TRBJ2-7 TRBV2 CASSGTGNEQYF TGTGCCAGCAGTGGGACAGGGAACGAGCAGTACTTC
14 NA NA TRBJ1-4 TRBV2 CASLGASFGEKLFF TGTGCCAGCCTTGGTGCTTCTTTTGGCGAAAAACTGTTTTTT
15 NA NA TRBJ1-1 TRBV9 CASSVGGGLNTEAFF TGTGCCAGCAGCGTAGGCGGGGGGTTGAACACTGAAGCTTTCTTT
17 NA NA TRBJ1-2 TRBV4-1 CASSQELGRHLERGYTF TGCGCCAGCAGCCAAGAGTTGGGCAGGCATCTCGAGAGGGGCTACACCTTC
13 NA TRBD1 TRBJ1-2 TRBV29-1 CSVAPRDSYGYTF TGCAGCGTTGCTCCCCGGGACAGCTATGGCTACACCTTC
15 NA TRBD1 TRBJ1-1 TRBV28 CASSSPDRGQRGAFF TGTGCCAGCAGTTCCCCGGACAGGGGGCAACGCGGAGCTTTCTTT
15 NA NA TRBJ2-5 TRBV5-4 CASSAGANLQETQYF TGTGCCAGCAGCGCCGGGGCCAACCTTCAAGAGACCCAGTACTTC
15 NA TRBD1 TRBJ1-5 TRBV2 CASTGTGSLGQPQHF TGTGCCAGTACCGGGACAGGGTCGTTAGGTCAGCCCCAGCATTTT
14 NA TRBD1 TRBJ1-1 TRBV7-3 CASSLSPGGTEAFF TGTGCCAGCAGCTTAAGTCCAGGGGGCACTGAAGCTTTCTTT